This T cell receptor (beta chain) was found in a study of CD4 T cells in relation to SARS-CoV-2 and coronaviruses (dated by TCRdb to the early 2020s). Background for the entire study: In the ViraFEST assay, PBMCs were grown with antigen for approximately 11 days, and TCR beta CDR3s were then sequenced to identify antigen-specific clonal expansions. An HIV-1 Nef peptide pool or a culture without peptide was used as the negative reference condition. HLA restriction was mapped for shared crossreactive spike epitopes using patient-derived lymphoblastoid cell lines. The study assessed, at the TCR clonotype level, memory CD4+ T cell crossreactivity between SARS-CoV-2 and common cold coronavirus spike proteins. The Adaptive Biotechnologies TCR-sequencing kit was used to sequence samples from a few pre-COVID donors and the naive versus memory experiments, whereas other data were Illumina-based. For other donors in the study, expansion assays were sequenced with a different, Illumina-based TCR-beta assay.

Notes on this clone: This clone's antigen is unknown. Per-base qualities were not stored, and no clone one base away is much larger.

Libraries were constructed by the immunoSEQ multiplex PCR assay. In the paper's pipeline: Preprocessing removed nonproductive sequences and CDR3s not starting with C, not ending with F or W, or shorter than 7 amino acids. The MANAFEST web app was used to call antigen-specific clonotypes on the basis of expansion compared with the reference and with other culture wells. A clone was considered positive if significant expansion relative to the reference culture was observed in 2 of 3 replicate wells at an FDR below 0.05. To be called positive, a clone also had to show significant expansion compared with every other tandem well and an odds ratio greater than 5. CDR3 homology was measured as pairwise Levenshtein distance, computed with the stringdist R package after trimming three terminal residues from each end. In TCRdb, the immuneACCESS table is reduced to in-frame sequences with V and J assigned. These tables do not hold every clone; where another copy was compared, an unresolved V gene accounts for under half, and the others remain unexplained. V and J calls and clone size follow that table, whereas D and trimming were derived from the DNA. The sample has 29,000 or so clones on record, around three quarters of them singletons. The ten biggest clones cover 20% to 25% of the sample.

General study outcomes and caveats: Roughly 64% of donors had memory CD4+ clonotypes that crossrecognized SARS-CoV-2 and at least one common cold coronavirus spike. Compared with monoreactive clones, crossreactive clones had significantly weaker SARS-CoV-2-driven expansion, a result consistent with antigenic imprinting. The study was limited by small numbers of patients and tested TCRs. Crossreactivity analysis centred on spike protein, so crossreactivity against other viral proteins was not assessed. Because no donor provided both pre-pandemic and post-infection samples, tracing the source of pre-existing responses was limited.

CD4+ T cells from unexposed donors were collected before the COVID-19 pandemic (2011-2018). After approximately eleven days of culture, CD4+ T cells were isolated with the EasySep CD4+ T cell isolation kit. As far as cell numbers permitted, CD4+ T cells from unexposed donors were tested for reactivity against SARS-CoV-2 S and N as well as four spike pools from common cold coronaviruses. Each well received 1.5 million to 2.5 million PBMCs, cultured in IMDM supplemented with approximately 4.5% human AB serum and about 10 IU/ml IL-2. Half of the culture medium was replaced with fresh IL-2-containing medium on days 3 and 7. In general, every peptide culture condition was set up in three replicate wells. The leukapheresis product for the unexposed donors was obtained through commercial purchase. Ficoll-Paque PLUS gradient centrifugation was used to isolate PBMCs from leukapheresis product or whole blood. PBMCs were either cryopreserved at -140 degrees C or used fresh in the expansion assay. The QIAamp Micro DNA Kit was used to extract genomic DNA from the CD4+ T cells.

Deletion took 6 bases off V and 7 bases off J, with a span of 6 bases between the germline ends. The germline V gene encodes CDR1 SNHLY and CDR2 FYNNEI. The cysteine opens and the phenylalanine closes a CDR3 of 10 amino acids. Only the CDR3 region is kept as DNA, spanning 30 bases read in frame from base 1. The V gene is TRBV2 and the J gene is TRBJ1-1, and the D gene may be TRBD1, 5 bases matching. The sequence was collected from a human donor in good health. The sequenced material came from CD4+ T cells from PBMCs, cultured in vitro. The sequence in DNA is TGTGCCAGCAGGGGGGGTGAAGCTTTCTTT. This gives the protein CASRGGEAFF.